What follows describes a single T cell receptor beta chain. Its cognate antigen is unknown. The CDR3 is 14 amino acids. V lost 5 bases and J 8 bases, leaving 16 bases between the germline ends. TCRdb reanalysed the 5' RACE reads using MiXCR and keeps one entry per CDR3 protein. This sample has 470,000 or so distinct CDR3 sequences, with 24% found just once. This specimen comes from a study of identical twins. Study-wide points: Out-of-frame beta chain sequences displayed weaker excess sharing between twins. It was cross-sectional statistical analysis, not following the same donors, that the conclusions relied on.

The same data also went into a second study, on T cells expressing NK-cell markers. Per that study: Sorted CD3+CD56-NKG2C+, CD3+CD56+NKG2C+ and CD3+CD56+NKG2C- T cells supplied the TCR beta repertoires. Among eight sequenced donors, seven carried HCMV seropositivity while one was seronegative.

This sequence originates from a young woman in good health. Sequenced input: CD4+ T cells sorted from blood. The genes are TRBV12-3 or TRBV12-4 and TRBJ1-5; a weak D match, TRBD1 (6 bases). CDR3 sequence (DNA): TGTGCCAGCAGTGACACAGGGCAGCGGGAGCCCCAGCATTTT. It codes for CASSDTGQREPQHF.